Listed below are T cell receptor beta chains from one sample, sequenced in a study of CD8+CD57+ T cells in acquired aplastic anemia. TCRdb called the reads again in MiXCR, with one record for every CDR3 protein. The data contain 200,000 or so distinct CDR3 sequences, 48% of them singletons. What was sequenced was sorted CD4+, CD8+, or CD8+CD57+ T cells (not recorded which) from PBMCs. The receptors stem from a human donor with aplastic anemia. The CDR3 runs from the conserved cysteine through the conserved F or W. D genes are given only for firm matches. The size field is filled for only some rows; it gives once, few, many or a size class.

size	J	V	D	length	DNA	CDR3
many	TRBJ2-3	TRBV10-3	TRBD2	16	TGTGCCATCAGTAACGGACTAGCGGCCAGCACAGATACGCAGTATTTT	CAISNGLAASTDTQYF
NA	TRBJ2-1	TRBV11-1	NA	15	TGTGCCAGCTATCCAGGGGTAGGGTTGTCTAGTGAGCAGTTCTTC	CASYPGVGLSSEQFF
NA	TRBJ2-1	TRBV24-1	TRBD1	14	TGTGCCACCAGTGTCCGGGACAGGGGGAATGAGCAGTTCTTC	CATSVRDRGNEQFF
many	TRBJ2-2	TRBV29-1	NA	13	TGCAGCGTTGATGGTCCGAGGACCGGGGAGCTGTTTTTT	CSVDGPRTGELFF
few	TRBJ2-7	TRBV7-2	NA	12	TGTGCCAGTGGGGGCCCACCCTACGAGCAGTACTTC	CASGGPPYEQYF
many	TRBJ1-1	TRBV16	NA	15	TGTGCCAGCAGCCAAAGGGTCTCGACGGTCACTGAAGCTTTCTTT	CASSQRVSTVTEAFF
NA	TRBJ2-7	TRBV20-1	TRBD1	16	TGCAGTGCTAGGTCTGCGACAGGGGGGGTCGCCGGGGAGCAGTACTTC	CSARSATGGVAGEQYF
NA	TRBJ2-7	TRBV5-6	TRBD1	14	TGTGCCAGCAGCTTCACAGGGGGCTACGACGAGCAGTACTTC	CASSFTGGYDEQYF
NA	TRBJ2-1	TRBV29-1	TRBD2	15	TGCAGCGTTGAATGGGGATCTAGCGGGAGGAGTGAGCAGTTCTTC	CSVEWGSSGRSEQFF
NA	TRBJ2-3	TRBV7-6	TRBD2	13	TGTGCCAGCAGCACAAGCGGGGGGGGTACGCAGTATTTT	CASSTSGGGTQYF